These T cell receptor beta chains were read from a single sample in a study of T cells in tuberculosis. The data were produced by immunoSEQ multiplex PCR, yet TCRdb's version contains in-frame clones alone and is incomplete. The data hold some 31,000 clones, with approximately 90% observed a single time. Material: PBMCs, obtained at tuberculosis diagnosis. The origin of the receptors is an adult with tuberculosis. The CDR3 runs from the conserved cysteine through the conserved F or W. Each record gives: J gene, clone size, CDR3 length, D gene, V gene, CDR3 DNA, CDR3 protein. The D gene is left open where the match is weak. The listing skips clone size in some rows; elsewhere it reads once, few, many or a size class.

j_call: TRBJ2-3
clone_size: NA
cdr3_length: 16
d_call: NA
v_call: TRBV4-3
cdr3_nt: TGCGCCAGCAGCCAAGTGCGATCGGGGGGCACAGATACGCAGTATTTT
cdr3_aa: CASSQVRSGGTDTQYF

j_call: TRBJ2-4
clone_size: NA
cdr3_length: 16
d_call: NA
v_call: TRBV18
cdr3_nt: TGTGCCAGCTCACCACTAGACAGGAAGGTGGAAAACATTCAGTACTTC
cdr3_aa: CASSPLDRKVENIQYF

j_call: TRBJ2-7
clone_size: NA
cdr3_length: 13
d_call: NA
v_call: TRBV29-1
cdr3_nt: TGTAGCGTTGTGGCCCCAACAAACAGGGCACGGTACTTC
cdr3_aa: CSVVAPTNRARYF

j_call: TRBJ1-2
clone_size: NA
cdr3_length: 11
d_call: NA
v_call: TRBV20-1
cdr3_nt: TGCAGTGGGGGCGCACACTATGGCTACACCTTC
cdr3_aa: CSGGAHYGYTF

j_call: TRBJ2-5
clone_size: NA
cdr3_length: 16
d_call: NA
v_call: TRBV28
cdr3_nt: TGTGCCAGCAGTTCCCCCCGCTCAGGGCAGGGAGAGACCCAGTACTTC
cdr3_aa: CASSSPRSGQGETQYF

j_call: TRBJ2-3
clone_size: once
cdr3_length: 14
d_call: TRBD2
v_call: TRBV5-4
cdr3_nt: TGTGCCAGCAGCTTGCGGGGGGTCGGAGATACGCAGTATTTT
cdr3_aa: CASSLRGVGDTQYF

j_call: TRBJ1-6
clone_size: few
cdr3_length: 14
d_call: NA
v_call: TRBV6-4
cdr3_nt: TGTGCCAGCAGTGAATATCAGGATAATTCACCCCTCCACTTT
cdr3_aa: CASSEYQDNSPLHF

j_call: TRBJ2-1
clone_size: NA
cdr3_length: 16
d_call: NA
v_call: TRBV4-2
cdr3_nt: TGTGCCAGCAGCCAAGATACCGGGGGGCTTAGGGGTGAGCAGTTCTTC
cdr3_aa: CASSQDTGGLRGEQFF

j_call: TRBJ1-5
clone_size: NA
cdr3_length: 13
d_call: NA
v_call: TRBV5-4
cdr3_nt: TGTGCCAGCAGCTTGGGGCCGGGTCAGCCCCAGCATTTT
cdr3_aa: CASSLGPGQPQHF

j_call: TRBJ2-7
clone_size: NA
cdr3_length: 17
d_call: TRBD2
v_call: TRBV7-2
cdr3_nt: TGTGCCAGCAGCTTAGAGTGGGTGACTAGCGGATCCTACGAGCAGTACTTC
cdr3_aa: CASSLEWVTSGSYEQYF

j_call: TRBJ2-3
clone_size: NA
cdr3_length: 16
d_call: TRBD2
v_call: TRBV5-1
cdr3_nt: TGCGCCAGCAGCGGCGGGACTAGCGGGGTCACAGATACGCAGTATTTT
cdr3_aa: CASSGGTSGVTDTQYF

j_call: TRBJ1-2
clone_size: NA
cdr3_length: 14
d_call: NA
v_call: TRBV15
cdr3_nt: TGTGCCACCAGCAGAGTCCAGGACAAACTTGGCTACACCTTC
cdr3_aa: CATSRVQDKLGYTF

j_call: TRBJ2-1
clone_size: NA
cdr3_length: 14
d_call: NA
v_call: TRBV28
cdr3_nt: TGTGCCACCGCACCGGGGGGCCAATACAATGAGCAGTTCTTC
cdr3_aa: CATAPGGQYNEQFF

j_call: TRBJ1-3
clone_size: once
cdr3_length: 14
d_call: NA
v_call: TRBV5-6
cdr3_nt: TGTGCCAGCAGCCTGTGGGGGGTCGGAAACACCATATATTTT
cdr3_aa: CASSLWGVGNTIYF

j_call: TRBJ1-2
clone_size: few
cdr3_length: 13
d_call: NA
v_call: TRBV30
cdr3_nt: TGTGCCTACCTACAGGGTTCCGGCTATGGCTACACCTTC
cdr3_aa: CAYLQGSGYGYTF

j_call: TRBJ1-6
clone_size: NA
cdr3_length: 15
d_call: TRBD1
v_call: TRBV30
cdr3_nt: TGTGCCTGGACCGAGGGACAGTTTTATAATTCACCCCTCCACTTT
cdr3_aa: CAWTEGQFYNSPLHF

j_call: TRBJ2-3
clone_size: once
cdr3_length: 15
d_call: NA
v_call: TRBV6-4
cdr3_nt: TGTGCCAGCAGTGACTCGCAGGGCGGCACAGATACGCAGTATTTT
cdr3_aa: CASSDSQGGTDTQYF

j_call: TRBJ1-6
clone_size: NA
cdr3_length: 15
d_call: NA
v_call: TRBV5-4
cdr3_nt: TGTGCCAGCAGCGAGGACAGCTCCTATAATTCACCCCTCCACTTT
cdr3_aa: CASSEDSSYNSPLHF

j_call: TRBJ1-2
clone_size: NA
cdr3_length: 14
d_call: NA
v_call: TRBV6-5
cdr3_nt: TGTGCCAGCAGGCCCCCGGGGTACAATAATGGCTACACCTTC
cdr3_aa: CASRPPGYNNGYTF

j_call: TRBJ2-3
clone_size: NA
cdr3_length: 15
d_call: NA
v_call: TRBV7-2
cdr3_nt: TGTGCCAGCAGCTTAGACAGGTCAATCACAGATACGCAGTATTTT
cdr3_aa: CASSLDRSITDTQYF

j_call: TRBJ2-1
clone_size: NA
cdr3_length: 15
d_call: NA
v_call: TRBV27
cdr3_nt: TGTGCCAGCAACCCCAGAGGGGGAGGGTACAATGAGCAGTTCTTC
cdr3_aa: CASNPRGGGYNEQFF

j_call: TRBJ2-5
clone_size: NA
cdr3_length: 13
d_call: NA
v_call: TRBV25-1
cdr3_nt: TGTGCCAGCAGTGGGACAGTACAAGAGACCCAGTACTTC
cdr3_aa: CASSGTVQETQYF

j_call: TRBJ2-2
clone_size: NA
cdr3_length: 16
d_call: NA
v_call: TRBV15
cdr3_nt: TGTGCCACCAGCAGAGATTCCCGGACACTAACCGGGGAGCTGTTTTTT
cdr3_aa: CATSRDSRTLTGELFF

j_call: TRBJ1-1
clone_size: NA
cdr3_length: 15
d_call: TRBD1
v_call: TRBV4-2
cdr3_nt: TGTGCCAGCAGCCAGGGCGACAGGGACATAACTGAAGCTTTCTTT
cdr3_aa: CASSQGDRDITEAFF

j_call: TRBJ1-6
clone_size: NA
cdr3_length: 13
d_call: NA
v_call: TRBV6-5
cdr3_nt: TGTGCCAGCAGTTCGGGGGGCGGATCACCCCTCCACTTT
cdr3_aa: CASSSGGGSPLHF

j_call: TRBJ2-4
clone_size: NA
cdr3_length: 15
d_call: TRBD1
v_call: TRBV5-1
cdr3_nt: TGCGCCAGCAGCCCAACAGGGGGCCCCAAAAACATTCAGTACTTC
cdr3_aa: CASSPTGGPKNIQYF

j_call: TRBJ2-7
clone_size: NA
cdr3_length: 15
d_call: TRBD1
v_call: TRBV6-5
cdr3_nt: TGTGCCAGCAGTTTGGAGGGACAGGGCTCCTACGAGCAGTACTTC
cdr3_aa: CASSLEGQGSYEQYF

j_call: TRBJ2-1
clone_size: NA
cdr3_length: 16
d_call: NA
v_call: TRBV9
cdr3_nt: TGTGCCAGCAGCGTAGAAGGCGGGCCGGACTACAATGAGCAGTTCTTC
cdr3_aa: CASSVEGGPDYNEQFF

j_call: TRBJ2-3
clone_size: NA
cdr3_length: 16
d_call: TRBD1
v_call: TRBV19
cdr3_nt: TGTGCCAGTAGTAGACTCCCGGGACAGGGTACGGATACGCAGTATTTT
cdr3_aa: CASSRLPGQGTDTQYF

j_call: TRBJ2-3
clone_size: NA
cdr3_length: 18
d_call: NA
v_call: TRBV7-8
cdr3_nt: TGTGCCAGCAGCCCCACCGCCCCGACTAGTCGCACCACAGATACGCAGTATTTT
cdr3_aa: CASSPTAPTSRTTDTQYF

j_call: TRBJ1-2
clone_size: few
cdr3_length: 16
d_call: NA
v_call: TRBV11-2
cdr3_nt: TGTGCCAGCAGCTTAGATGCCGGGGGGCGAGGCTATGGCTACACCTTC
cdr3_aa: CASSLDAGGRGYGYTF

j_call: TRBJ2-3
clone_size: NA
cdr3_length: 15
d_call: NA
v_call: TRBV6-1
cdr3_nt: TGTGCCAGCAGTCTGGACTTCTCTAGCACAGATACGCAGTATTTT
cdr3_aa: CASSLDFSSTDTQYF

j_call: TRBJ1-2
clone_size: NA
cdr3_length: 13
d_call: NA
v_call: TRBV30
cdr3_nt: TGTGCCTGGAGCCCGGGGGGGCTTTGGGGCTACACCTTC
cdr3_aa: CAWSPGGLWGYTF

j_call: TRBJ2-5
clone_size: NA
cdr3_length: 15
d_call: TRBD1
v_call: TRBV11-2
cdr3_nt: TGTGCCAGCAGCGCTCGGGACAGCTTACAAGAGACCCAGTACTTC
cdr3_aa: CASSARDSLQETQYF

j_call: TRBJ2-3
clone_size: NA
cdr3_length: 14
d_call: NA
v_call: TRBV29-1
cdr3_nt: TGCAGCGTTGAAGATCCCTCTAGCACAGATACGCAGTATTTT
cdr3_aa: CSVEDPSSTDTQYF

j_call: TRBJ2-3
clone_size: NA
cdr3_length: 17
d_call: TRBD2
v_call: TRBV5-6
cdr3_nt: TGTGCCAGCAGCAGAACCGGGACTAGCGGGGGATTGTATACGCAGTATTTT
cdr3_aa: CASSRTGTSGGLYTQYF

j_call: TRBJ2-7
clone_size: NA
cdr3_length: 11
d_call: NA
v_call: TRBV9
cdr3_nt: TGTGCCAGCAGCCGCACGGGCGAGCAGTACTTC
cdr3_aa: CASSRTGEQYF

j_call: TRBJ1-2
clone_size: few
cdr3_length: 17
d_call: TRBD1
v_call: TRBV27
cdr3_nt: TGTGCCAGCAGTTCCGCTCCGGGACAGGAGTATCACTATGGCTACACCTTC
cdr3_aa: CASSSAPGQEYHYGYTF

j_call: TRBJ2-3
clone_size: NA
cdr3_length: 14
d_call: TRBD2
v_call: TRBV30
cdr3_nt: TGTGCCTGGAAAGAGCGGGGCTTTACAGATACGCAGTATTTT
cdr3_aa: CAWKERGFTDTQYF

j_call: TRBJ2-7
clone_size: NA
cdr3_length: 12
d_call: NA
v_call: TRBV5-4
cdr3_nt: TGTGCCAGCAGCTTGGGACACCGTGAGCAGTACTTC
cdr3_aa: CASSLGHREQYF